The 24 T cell receptor beta chains below all came from one sample that was sequenced in a study of cytomegalovirus exposure and HLA in healthy donors. Primers included in the PCR were 60 Vbeta and 13 Jbeta primers. The data were produced by immunoSEQ multiplex PCR, yet TCRdb's version contains in-frame clones alone and is incomplete. The sample shows 140,000 to 150,000 clones, about 73% of them seen only once. The specimen sequenced was PBMCs. The receptors stem from a middle-aged man in good health and CMV-seropositive.

CDR3 in amino acids: CASRSNNEQFF. DNA of the CDR3: TGCGCCAGCAGGAGTAACAATGAGCAGTTCTTC. The rearrangement joins TRBV5-1 to TRBJ2-1; D not certain. V gave up 5 bases and J gave up 5 bases, with 5 bases separating them. This CDR3 spans 11 amino acids. CDR1 is SGHRS and CDR2 is YFSETQ in the germline V gene.

The genes are TRBV28 and TRBJ1-2; D is perhaps TRBD1 (6 bases). The CDR3 contains 14 residues. Trimming left V 6 bases short and J 7 bases short, with 18 bases between. CDR1 is MDHEN and CDR2 is SYDVKM in the germline V gene. The CDR3 nucleotides read TGTGCCAGCAGCCCACCCGGGACAATCGGTGGCTACACCTTC. This sequence encodes CASSPPGTIGGYTF.

The chain employs TRBV7-9 and TRBJ1-5; 7 bases agree with TRBD1. Germline-derived CDR1 and CDR2 are SEHNR and FQNEAQ (reference sequence). V shed 1 base and J 0 bases; nucleotides not matched to a gene: 9. The CDR3 runs 18 residues. In nucleotides, the CDR3 is TGTGCCAGCAGCTTAGGGTACCGGGACAGAGATAGCAATCAGCCCCAGCATTTT. Its translation: CASSLGYRDRDSNQPQHF.

CDR3 amino acids: CASRTGGRGETQYF. CDR3 nucleotide sequence: TGTGCCAGCAGGACAGGGGGGCGCGGAGAGACCCAGTACTTC. The chain links TRBV6-6 to TRBJ2-5; 9 bases are a match to TRBD1. Germline trimming cut 6 bases from V and 4 bases from J; bases unmatched to any gene: 6. Germline V gene sequence: CDR1 MNHNY, CDR2 SVGAGI (reference sequence). The CDR3 covers 14 residues.

The V and J genes are TRBV29-1 and TRBJ2-7; 12 nucleotides match TRBD2. V shed 4 bases and J 4 bases; nucleotides not matched to a gene: 8. Germline V gene lookup returns CDR1 SQVTM and CDR2 ANQGSEA. The CDR3 runs 15 residues. The chain's CDR3 is CSVVTSSGRAYEQYF. The CDR3 DNA reads as TGCAGCGTTGTTACGTCTAGCGGGAGGGCGTACGAGCAGTACTTC.

The chain couples TRBV27 to TRBJ1-6; a possible D gene is TRBD1 (6 bases). Trimming left V 2 bases short and J 2 bases short, with 7 bases between. The germline CDR1 and CDR2 sequences are MNHEY and SMNVEV (reference sequence). There are 15 residues in the CDR3. This CDR3 reads CASSLRTAYNSPLHF. Written as DNA, the CDR3 is TGTGCCAGCAGTTTACGGACAGCCTATAATTCACCCCTCCACTTT.

The rearrangement links TRBV4-3 to TRBJ2-5; the D gene is possibly TRBD1 (6 bases). V lost 0 bases and J lost 1, with 9 bases in between. Per germline, CDR1 LGHNA and CDR2 YSLEER. The length of the CDR3 is 15 residues. The CDR3, as DNA: TGCGCCAGCAGCCAAGATGCGGACAGCCAAGAGACCCAGTACTTC. Encoded protein: CASSQDADSQETQYF.

The chain combines TRBV9 with TRBJ1-2, with 7 bases fitting TRBD1. The germline gives CDR1 SGDLS, CDR2 YYNGEE. V shed 0 bases, J shed 8 bases, and the junction held 7 bases outside the gene matches. The CDR3 extends over 14 amino acids. The CDR3 nucleotides read TGTGCCAGCAGCGTAGATACAGGGGATACAGGCTACACCTTC. Amino acids: CASSVDTGDTGYTF.

The chain is built from TRBV6-6 and TRBJ2-7, with TRBD1 as a possible D gene (6 bases). The V end lost 4 bases, the J end lost 1 base, and 14 bases lay between the germline ends. The CDR3 has 15 amino acids. Per the germline V gene, CDR1 is MNHNY and CDR2 is SVGAGI (reference sequence). This CDR3 reads CASSFKTGPSYEQYF. The CDR3 DNA reads TGTGCCAGCAGTTTCAAGACAGGCCCATCCTACGAGCAGTACTTC.

This clone was found a few times. The rearrangement uses TRBV11-3 and TRBJ1-3; no clear D gene. CDR1 and CDR2 from the germline V gene are SGHNT and YENEEA. The length of the CDR3 is 12 residues. V was clipped by 2 bases and J by 9 bases, with 8 bases between them. As DNA, the CDR3 is TGTGCCAGCAGCTTAAGCGCGGGCACCATATATTTT. Translating gives CASSLSAGTIYF. Full variable domain (remainder filled in from reference TRBV11-3 and TRBJ1-3): EAGVVQSPRYKIIEKKQPVAFWCNPISGHNTLYWYLQNLGQGPELLIRYENEEAVDDSQLPKDRFSAERLKGVDSTLKIQPAELGDSAVYLCASSLSAGTIYFGEGSWLTVV.

The V and J genes are TRBV5-6 and TRBJ2-2; 12 nucleotides match TRBD1. The CDR3 extends over 16 amino acids. Germline V gives CDR1 SGHDT, CDR2 YYEEEE. J lost 6 bases, V lost 1 base, and 4 bases had no gene match. The CDR3 sequence is CASSLRGQGASGELFF. In DNA, the CDR3 is TGTGCCAGCAGCTTGAGGGGACAGGGGGCGTCCGGGGAGCTGTTTTTT.

This chain joins TRBV6-5 and TRBJ1-6; TRBD1 matches at 9 bases. The J segment lost 9 bases and the V segment lost 0 bases, leaving 6 bases of the junction unmatched. CDR1 and CDR2 (germline): MNHEY, SVGAGI. The CDR3 extends over 16 amino acids. The CDR3 nucleotides read TGTGCCAGCAGTTACTCGCGTGACAGGGGGAGTTCACCCCTCCACTTT. This codes for CASSYSRDRGSSPLHF.

The V and J genes are TRBV18 and TRBJ2-1; D may be TRBD2 (5 bases). Germline CDR1 reads KGHSH; CDR2 reads LQKENI. The CDR3 covers 19 residues. Between the trimmed V and J ends, which lost 3 bases and 0 bases, there was a span of 21 bases. In DNA, the CDR3 is TGTGCCAGCTCACCCGGGGTGGATGGGCAGCGAAGCTCCTACAATGAGCAGTTCTTC. Translating gives CASSPGVDGQRSSYNEQFF.

The chain employs TRBV6-5 and TRBJ2-1; 12 bases fit TRBD1. With 8 bases clipped from V and 9 bases from J, the junction kept 8 bases outside the gene matches. This CDR3 contains 14 residues. Per the germline V gene, CDR1 is MNHEY and CDR2 is SVGAGI. CDR3: CASVGTGGHGEQFF. The CDR3 DNA sequence: TGTGCCAGCGTCGGGACAGGGGGCCATGGTGAGCAGTTCTTC.

The chain combines TRBV28 with TRBJ1-4, with TRBD1 matching 8 bases. J lost 7 bases, V lost 9 bases, and 13 bases had no gene match. Germline V CDR1 and CDR2: MDHEN, SYDVKM. This CDR3 region has 15 residues. The CDR3 DNA sequence: TGTGCCAGTTCCTCGGAGGGGACAGGTGGTGAAAAACTGTTTTTT. Residues: CASSSEGTGGEKLFF.

The sample holds one count of this clone. This chain's CDR3 is CASRKGGQPSNQPQHF. The DNA for the CDR3 is TGTGCCAGTAGAAAAGGTGGACAGCCTAGCAATCAGCCCCAGCATTTT. This chain connects TRBV19 to TRBJ1-5, with D possibly being TRBD1 (6 bases). Germline CDR1 is LNHDA and CDR2 is SQIVND (reference sequence). The CDR3 has 16 residues. V shed 6 bases and J shed 0 bases, with 15 bases lying between them.

The chain uses TRBV6-5 and TRBJ1-1; the D gene is possibly TRBD1 (6 bases). The CDR3 has 16 residues. CDR1 MNHEY and CDR2 SVGAGI come from the germline V gene. The V end lost 0 bases, the J end lost 6 bases, and 17 bases lay between the germline ends. The chain's CDR3 is CASSYSRGRGYPEAFF. CDR3 nucleotides: TGTGCCAGCAGTTACTCGCGGGGGCGCGGATACCCTGAAGCTTTCTTT.

The chain uses TRBV6-5 and TRBJ2-1, with D perhaps matching TRBD2 (5 bases). The CDR3 runs 13 residues. Germline loops: CDR1 MNHEY, CDR2 SVGAGI. Trimming removed 6 bases from V and 6 bases from J, with 12 bases in between. The CDR3 here is CASRATILNEQFF. DNA of the CDR3: TGTGCCAGCAGGGCGACTATACTCAATGAGCAGTTCTTC.

CDR3 coding DNA: TGTGCCAGCAGTTACTCAAGCGCTAGCACAGATACGCAGTATTTT. As protein: CASSYSSASTDTQYF. This rearrangement joins TRBV6-5 to TRBJ2-3, with no clear D. CDR1 and CDR2 from the germline V gene are MNHEY and SVGAGI. The CDR3 extends over 15 amino acids. Trimming cost V 0 bases and J 0 bases, with 7 bases left between them.

The V and J genes are TRBV5-6 and TRBJ2-3, with D possibly matching TRBD1 (6 bases). The CDR3 runs to 15 residues. Per the germline V gene, CDR1 is SGHDT and CDR2 is YYEEEE. Trimming stripped 2 bases from V and 4 bases from J, with 14 bases between. DNA for the CDR3: TGTGCCAGCAGCTTCGGCAGGGGCAATGCAGATACGCAGTATTTT. This codes for CASSFGRGNADTQYF. The full variable domain, rest sourced from reference TRBV5-6 and TRBJ2-3, is DAGVTQSPTHLIKTRGQQVTLRCSPKSGHDTVSWYQQALGQGPQFIFQYYEEEERQRGNFPDRFSGHQFPNYSSELNVNALLLGDSALYLCASSFGRGNADTQYFGPGTRLTVL.

The CDR3 sequence: CASSGQGDNSNQPQHF. For the CDR3, the DNA is TGTGCCAGTAGCGGACAGGGCGATAATAGCAATCAGCCCCAGCATTTT. The chain is built from TRBV19 and TRBJ1-5; 8 positions agree with TRBD1. The V gene's germline CDR1 is LNHDA and CDR2 SQIVND (reference sequence). The CDR3 runs to 16 residues. With V trimmed by 6 bases and J by 0 bases, 7 bases remained unmatched.

The J gene is TRBJ2-3, the V gene TRBV29-1, with a weak D call TRBD2 (5 bases). The ends were cut back, 7 bases at V and 3 bases at J, with 11 bases in the middle. The CDR3 has 12 residues. The germline V gene has CDR1 SQVTM and CDR2 ANQGSEA. CDR3 loop: CSARGITDTQYF. CDR3 in DNA: TGCAGCGCCCGAGGGATAACAGATACGCAGTATTTT.

This CDR3 reads CASSRQGAGGNTIYF. The CDR3 DNA reads as TGTGCCAGCAGCCGACAGGGGGCGGGAGGAAACACCATATATTTT. The chain has TRBV2 and TRBJ1-3, with 10 nucleotides matching TRBD1. CDR3 size: 15 residues. Germline V CDR1 and CDR2: SNHLY, FYNNEI. V shed 6 bases and J 4 bases; nucleotides not matched to a gene: 6.

The chain employs TRBV19 and TRBJ1-5; the match to TRBD1 covers 7 bases. The junction had 11 bases not matched to a gene; V was cut back by 3 bases and J by 3 bases. Germline-derived CDR1 and CDR2 are LNHDA and SQIVND (reference sequence). The length of the CDR3 is 17 residues. CDR3 coding DNA: TGTGCCAGTAGTATCGGGGCAACCGGGACAGTCAATCAGCCCCAGCATTTT. Its protein product is CASSIGATGTVNQPQHF.